Detailed here is one TCR beta chain. The entry originates in a study of cytomegalovirus exposure and HLA in healthy donors. Trimming pared 4 bases from V and 6 bases from J, leaving 16 bases between. Germline V CDR1 and CDR2: SGHNT, YYREEE (reference sequence). The length of the CDR3 is 14 residues. 60 Vbeta and 13 Jbeta primers were used in PCR. The assay was immunoSEQ multiplex PCR, and TCRdb's table has in-frame clones only and misses some. The sample includes some 190,000 clones, around 78% of them seen just once. This receptor was identified in a man younger than 35 in good health and CMV-seronegative. Sequenced: PBMCs. The chain is built from TRBV5-4 and TRBJ1-1, with D possibly matching TRBD1 (5 bases). The CDR3 loop is CASSPGLPQAEAFF. Written as DNA, the CDR3 is TGTGCCAGCAGCCCGGGACTTCCCCAGGCTGAAGCTTTCTTT.